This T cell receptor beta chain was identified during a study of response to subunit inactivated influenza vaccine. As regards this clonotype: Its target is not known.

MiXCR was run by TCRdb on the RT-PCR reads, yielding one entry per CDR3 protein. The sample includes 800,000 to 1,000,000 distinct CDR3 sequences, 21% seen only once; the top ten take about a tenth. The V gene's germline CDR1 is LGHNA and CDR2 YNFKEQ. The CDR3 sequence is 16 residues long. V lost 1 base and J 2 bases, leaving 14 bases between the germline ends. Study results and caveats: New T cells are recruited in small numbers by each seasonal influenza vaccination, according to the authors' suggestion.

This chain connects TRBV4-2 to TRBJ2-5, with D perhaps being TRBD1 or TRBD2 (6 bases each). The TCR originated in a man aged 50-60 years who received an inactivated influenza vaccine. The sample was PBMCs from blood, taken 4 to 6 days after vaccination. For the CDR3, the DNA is TGTGCCAGCAGCCAAGGTCGGGGGCTGGCGCAAGAGACCCAGTACTTC. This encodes CASSQGRGLAQETQYF.